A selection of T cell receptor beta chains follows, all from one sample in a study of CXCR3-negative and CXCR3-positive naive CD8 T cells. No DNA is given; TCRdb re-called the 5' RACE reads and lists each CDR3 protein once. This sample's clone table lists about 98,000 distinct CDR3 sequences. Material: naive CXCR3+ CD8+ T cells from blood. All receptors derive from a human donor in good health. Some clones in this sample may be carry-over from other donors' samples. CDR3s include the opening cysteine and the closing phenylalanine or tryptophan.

CASSYSGVDQEQFF	TRBV6-2/TRBV6-3	TRBJ2-1
CSVVGIASYEQYF	TRBV29-1	TRBJ2-7
CASSLAGTGIYEQYF	TRBV4-3	TRBJ2-7
CSVEGQGNSPLHF	TRBV29-1	TRBJ1-6
CASSSSGQVHEQYF	TRBV7-2	TRBJ2-7
CASSQDNPRGAYSNEQFF	TRBV4-1	TRBJ2-1
CASSPGGRVTDTQYF	TRBV7-2	TRBJ2-3
CASGKQSYGYTF	TRBV12-5	TRBJ1-2
CSVWGAGKNTGELFF	TRBV29-1	TRBJ2-2
CASSYSGRATDTEAFF	TRBV6-6	TRBJ1-1
CASSGLGTANTEAFF	TRBV7-9	TRBJ1-1
CASSWDKRTYEQYF	TRBV23-1	TRBJ2-7
CASSLYPGNYNEQFF	TRBV5-1	TRBJ2-1
CASSNRDRANTGELFF	TRBV28	TRBJ2-2
CASMGGGRSYGYTF	TRBV28	TRBJ1-2
CSVWGAPLEETQYF	TRBV29-1	TRBJ2-5
CASSPTRGSGSYEQYF	TRBV9	TRBJ2-7
CASSLIPSGGTTDTQYF	TRBV7-6	TRBJ2-3
CASSADSTGETQYF	TRBV9	TRBJ2-5
CASSENSGSSYEQYF	TRBV7-7	TRBJ2-7
CASSSWENTEAFF	TRBV7-3	TRBJ1-1
CASSSGTSGRAFTGELFF	TRBV11-2	TRBJ2-2
CASSWREVNTEAFF	TRBV19	TRBJ1-1
CASTRGGTEALHF	TRBV28	TRBJ1-6
CASATKQGFSYEQYF	TRBV7-8	TRBJ2-7
CASSLALGGAMDTQYF	TRBV7-6	TRBJ2-3
CASSLPLRGIGYGYTF	TRBV7-9	TRBJ1-2
CASSARDPTLSTDTQYF	TRBV11-2	TRBJ2-3
CASSYAGLAGGGPYNEQFF	TRBV6-5	TRBJ2-1
CASSRRDSTADTQYF	TRBV19	TRBJ2-3
CASSSLDGQETQYF	TRBV7-2	TRBJ2-5
CASSQVFGGLSYEQYF	TRBV6-1	TRBJ2-7
CASSEQGRGETQYF	TRBV7-3	TRBJ2-5
CASSLSGQHETQYF	TRBV7-3	TRBJ2-5
CASSIRDSLYNEQFF	TRBV6-5	TRBJ2-1
CASSGMVYLANTEAFF	TRBV7-8	TRBJ1-1
CAISESMLAGQNYGYTF	TRBV10-3	TRBJ1-2